This T cell receptor (beta chain) was documented in a study of T cell responses to AZD1222 COVID-19 vaccine. Study as a whole: Analyses pooled second doses at about 4 or about 12 weeks.

General study points: The number of AZD1222 recipients seropositive at baseline was only 6 or 7. In all cases, repertoires were sampled only after the peak T cell response. Most donors were white British, females outnumbered males, and clonal diversity was possibly underestimated.

The CDR3 covers 16 residues. The germline CDR1 and CDR2 sequences are KGHSH and LQKENI. The germline V and J ends were trimmed by 0 bases and 0 bases, with 8 bases remaining between them. TCRdb keeps only in-frame clones here, not all; method: immunoSEQ multiplex PCR. This sample has under 170,000 clones, with about 95% found just once. Details on this clone: Its antigen is as yet unknown.

The TCR was taken from an adult in good health. V and J are TRBV18 and TRBJ1-4; D is unresolved. This specimen consisted of peripheral blood, obtained on day 0 of AZD1222 vaccination. The CDR3 reads CASSPPYGATNEKLFF. The CDR3 coding sequence is TGTGCCAGCTCACCACCGTATGGTGCAACTAATGAAAAACTGTTTTTT.